This T cell receptor (beta chain) was sequenced for a study of identical twins. General study points: Analyses of zero insertions could, in part, be confounded by invariant MAIT and iNKT cells. Findings came from cross-sectional statistics, without long-term follow-up of donors. Those out-of-frame alpha sequences shared by twins showed an excess of low generation probability.

The table lists this clonotype with a few counts. No antigen is known for it. CDR1 and CDR2 from the germline V gene are SQVTM and ANQGSEA. V was clipped by 4 bases and J by 8 bases, with 17 bases between them. The CDR3 extends over 13 amino acids. TCRdb itself ran the 5' RACE reads through MiXCR, one entry per CDR3 protein. The table has around 1.7 million distinct CDR3 sequences, less than 40% seen once; the top ten hold around 0.3%. Sequenced: cord blood. This chain joins TRBV29-1 and TRBJ1-2; tentative D call: TRBD1 (5 bases). The clonotype comes from a newborn girl in good health. Here the CDR3 DNA reads TGCAGCGTTGTTGGGCAGGGTTGGATGGGCTACACCTTC. Translating it yields CSVVGQGWMGYTF.